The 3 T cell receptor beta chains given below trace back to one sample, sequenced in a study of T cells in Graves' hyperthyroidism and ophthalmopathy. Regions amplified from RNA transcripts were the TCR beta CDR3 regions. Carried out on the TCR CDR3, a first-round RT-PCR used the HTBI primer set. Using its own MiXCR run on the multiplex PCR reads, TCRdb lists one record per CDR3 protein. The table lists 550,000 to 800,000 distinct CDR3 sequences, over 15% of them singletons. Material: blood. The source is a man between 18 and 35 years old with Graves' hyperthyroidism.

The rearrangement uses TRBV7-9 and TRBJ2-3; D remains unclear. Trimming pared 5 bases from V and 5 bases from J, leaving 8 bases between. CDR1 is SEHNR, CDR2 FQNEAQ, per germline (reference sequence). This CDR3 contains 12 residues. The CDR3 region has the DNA TGTGCCAGCAGCCTACCTATAGATACGCAGTATTTT. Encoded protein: CASSLPIDTQYF.

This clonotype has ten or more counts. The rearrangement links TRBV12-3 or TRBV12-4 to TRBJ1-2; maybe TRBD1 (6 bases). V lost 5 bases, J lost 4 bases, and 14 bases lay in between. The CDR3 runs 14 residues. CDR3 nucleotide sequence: TGTGCCAGCAGTGCCCCGGGGGCAGGCTATGGCTACACCTTC. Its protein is CASSAPGAGYGYTF.

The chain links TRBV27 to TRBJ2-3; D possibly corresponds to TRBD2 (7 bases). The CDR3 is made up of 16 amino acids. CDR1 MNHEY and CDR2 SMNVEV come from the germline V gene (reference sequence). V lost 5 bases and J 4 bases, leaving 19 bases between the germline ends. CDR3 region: CASSLSGAGVADTQYF. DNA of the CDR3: TGTGCCAGCAGTCTCTCGGGGGCGGGAGTGGCAGATACGCAGTATTTT.